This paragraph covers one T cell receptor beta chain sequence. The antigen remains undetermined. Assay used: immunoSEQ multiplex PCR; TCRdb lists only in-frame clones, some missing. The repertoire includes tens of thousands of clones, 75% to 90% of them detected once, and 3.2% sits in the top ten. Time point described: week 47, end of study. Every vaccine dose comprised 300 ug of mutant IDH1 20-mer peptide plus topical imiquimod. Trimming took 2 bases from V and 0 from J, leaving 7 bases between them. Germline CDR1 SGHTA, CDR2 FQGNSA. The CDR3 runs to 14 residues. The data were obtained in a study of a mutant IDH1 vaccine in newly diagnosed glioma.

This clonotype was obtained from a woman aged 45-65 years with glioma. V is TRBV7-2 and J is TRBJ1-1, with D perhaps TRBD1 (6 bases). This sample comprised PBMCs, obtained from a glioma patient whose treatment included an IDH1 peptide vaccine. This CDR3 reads CASSLTGLNTEAFF. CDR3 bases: TGTGCCAGCAGCTTAACAGGGCTGAACACTGAAGCTTTCTTT.